The sequence of this TCR beta chain was determined in a study of cytomegalovirus exposure and HLA in healthy donors. General study points: Among immune exposure information, only CMV serostatus was available. Reportedly, cytomegalovirus status was diagnosed with high sensitivity and specificity.

The CDR3 sequence is 15 residues long. The trim removed 2 bases at V and 6 bases at J, leaving 9 bases unmatched. The germline V gene encodes CDR1 GTSNPN and CDR2 SVGIG (reference sequence). As for this clone: Its antigen remains unknown.

In the PCR, 60 Vbeta and 13 Jbeta primers were used. The protocol was immunoSEQ multiplex PCR, while the TCRdb copy is restricted to in-frame clones and leaves out a portion. The repertoire holds over 100,000 clones, about 76% seen once, with roughly 12% in the top ten. Sequencing was done on a sample of PBMCs. This TCR came from a woman in her thirties or forties in good health and CMV-seropositive. This chain connects TRBV30 to TRBJ2-2; 7 positions match TRBD2. CDR3 sequence reads: CAWSWAPAGAGELFF. The CDR3 region has the DNA TGTGCCTGGAGTTGGGCACCCGCGGGGGCCGGGGAGCTGTTTTTT.